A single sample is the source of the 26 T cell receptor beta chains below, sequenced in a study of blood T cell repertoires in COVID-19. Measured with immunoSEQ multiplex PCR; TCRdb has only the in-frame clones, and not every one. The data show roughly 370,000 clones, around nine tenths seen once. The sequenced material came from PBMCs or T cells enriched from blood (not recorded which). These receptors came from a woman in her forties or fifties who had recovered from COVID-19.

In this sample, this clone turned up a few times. The CDR3 loop reads CASRPTGSDGELFF. CDR3 bases: TGTGCCAGCAGACCCACAGGGTCGGACGGGGAGCTGTTTTTT. The chain is built from TRBV2 and TRBJ2-2, with D perhaps matching TRBD1 (6 bases). Germline-derived CDR1 and CDR2 are SNHLY and FYNNEI. Between the trimmed V and J ends, which lost 6 bases and 7 bases, there was a span of 15 bases. The CDR3 is 14 residues long.

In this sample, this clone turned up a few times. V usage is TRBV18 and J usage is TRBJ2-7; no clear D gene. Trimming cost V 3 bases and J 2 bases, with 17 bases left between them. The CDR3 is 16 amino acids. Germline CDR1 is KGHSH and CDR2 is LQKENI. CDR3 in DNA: TGTGCCAGCTCACCGTCTTACGGGTATTCGCCCTACGAGCAGTACTTC. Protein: CASSPSYGYSPYEQYF. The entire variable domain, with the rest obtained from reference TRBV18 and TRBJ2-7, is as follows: NAGVMQNPRHLVRRRGQEARLRCSPMKGHSHVYWYRQLPEEGLKFMVYLQKENIIDESGMPKERFSAEFPKEGPSILRIQQVVRGDSAAYFCASSPSYGYSPYEQYFGPGTRLTVT.

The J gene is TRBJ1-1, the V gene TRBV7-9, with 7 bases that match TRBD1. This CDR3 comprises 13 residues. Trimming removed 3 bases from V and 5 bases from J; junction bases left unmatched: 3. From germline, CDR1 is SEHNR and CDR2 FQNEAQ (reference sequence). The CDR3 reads CASSFEQGTEAFF. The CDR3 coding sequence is TGTGCCAGCAGCTTCGAACAGGGGACTGAAGCTTTCTTT.

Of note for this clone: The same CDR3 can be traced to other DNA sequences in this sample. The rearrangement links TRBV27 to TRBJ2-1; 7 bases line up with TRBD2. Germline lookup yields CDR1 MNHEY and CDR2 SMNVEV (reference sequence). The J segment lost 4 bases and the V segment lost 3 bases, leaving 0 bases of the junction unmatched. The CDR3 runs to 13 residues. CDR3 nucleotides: TGTGCCAGCAGTTTGCGGGGGTACAATGAGCAGTTCTTC. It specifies CASSLRGYNEQFF.

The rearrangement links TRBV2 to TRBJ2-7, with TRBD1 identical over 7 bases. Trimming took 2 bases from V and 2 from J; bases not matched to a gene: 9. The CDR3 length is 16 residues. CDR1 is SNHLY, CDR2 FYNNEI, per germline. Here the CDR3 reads CASSEWSTGATYEQYF. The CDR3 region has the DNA TGTGCCAGCAGTGAATGGTCCACAGGGGCGACCTACGAGCAGTACTTC.

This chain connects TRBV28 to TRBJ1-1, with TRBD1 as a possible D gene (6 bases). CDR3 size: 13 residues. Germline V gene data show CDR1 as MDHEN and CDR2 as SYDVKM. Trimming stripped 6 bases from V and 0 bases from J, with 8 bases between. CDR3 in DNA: TGTGCCAGCAGACAGGGCATGAACACTGAAGCTTTCTTT. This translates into CASRQGMNTEAFF.

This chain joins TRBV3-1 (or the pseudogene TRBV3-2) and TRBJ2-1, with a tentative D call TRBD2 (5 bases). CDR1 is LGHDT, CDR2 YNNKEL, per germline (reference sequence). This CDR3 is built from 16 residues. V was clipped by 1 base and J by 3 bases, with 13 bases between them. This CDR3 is CASSQAGRSGYNEQFF. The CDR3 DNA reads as TGTGCCAGCAGCCAAGCTGGGCGAAGCGGCTACAATGAGCAGTTCTTC.

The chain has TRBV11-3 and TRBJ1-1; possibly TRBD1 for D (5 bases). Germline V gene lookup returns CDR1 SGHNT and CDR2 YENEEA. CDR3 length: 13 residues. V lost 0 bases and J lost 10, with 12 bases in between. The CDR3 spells CASSLEPGMGAFF. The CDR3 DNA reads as TGTGCCAGCAGCTTAGAGCCAGGGATGGGAGCTTTCTTT.

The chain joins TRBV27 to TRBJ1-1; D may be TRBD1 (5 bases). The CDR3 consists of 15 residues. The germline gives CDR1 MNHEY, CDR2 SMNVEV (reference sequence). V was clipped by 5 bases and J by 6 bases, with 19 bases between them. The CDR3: CASSRAGGGVPEAFF. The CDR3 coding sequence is TGTGCCAGCAGTCGCGCTGGGGGGGGAGTCCCTGAAGCTTTCTTT.

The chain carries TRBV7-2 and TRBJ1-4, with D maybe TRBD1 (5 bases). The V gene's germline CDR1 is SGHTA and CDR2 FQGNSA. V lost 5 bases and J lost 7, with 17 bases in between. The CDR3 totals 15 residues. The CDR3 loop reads CASSPGGTAREKLFF. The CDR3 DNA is TGTGCCAGCAGCCCCGGGGGAACAGCCCGTGAAAAACTGTTTTTT.

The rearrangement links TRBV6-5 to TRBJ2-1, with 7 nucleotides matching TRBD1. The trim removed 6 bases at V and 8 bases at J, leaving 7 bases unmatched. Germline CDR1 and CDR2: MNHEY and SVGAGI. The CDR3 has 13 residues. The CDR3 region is CASRYTGVDEQFF. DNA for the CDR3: TGTGCCAGCAGGTACACAGGGGTCGATGAGCAGTTCTTC.

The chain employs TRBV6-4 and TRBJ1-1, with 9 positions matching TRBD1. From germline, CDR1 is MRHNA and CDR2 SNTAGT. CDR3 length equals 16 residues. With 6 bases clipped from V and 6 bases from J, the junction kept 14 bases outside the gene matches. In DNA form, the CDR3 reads TGTGCCAGCAGACCGGGGCGGTGGACAGGGGACGCTGAAGCTTTCTTT. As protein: CASRPGRWTGDAEAFF.

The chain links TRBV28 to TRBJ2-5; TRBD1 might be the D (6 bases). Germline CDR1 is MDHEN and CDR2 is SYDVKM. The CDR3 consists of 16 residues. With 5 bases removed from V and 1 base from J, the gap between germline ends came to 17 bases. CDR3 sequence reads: CASSLGQTEVQETQYF. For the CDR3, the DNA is TGTGCCAGCAGTCTCGGACAGACCGAGGTCCAAGAGACCCAGTACTTC.

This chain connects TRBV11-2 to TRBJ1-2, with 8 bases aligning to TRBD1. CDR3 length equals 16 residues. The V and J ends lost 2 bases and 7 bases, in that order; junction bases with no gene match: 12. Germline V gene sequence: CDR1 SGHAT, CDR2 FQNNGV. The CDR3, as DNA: TGTGCCAGCAGCTTATCCCCCCAGGCAGGGGGCTTTGGCTACACCTTC. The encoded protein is CASSLSPQAGGFGYTF.

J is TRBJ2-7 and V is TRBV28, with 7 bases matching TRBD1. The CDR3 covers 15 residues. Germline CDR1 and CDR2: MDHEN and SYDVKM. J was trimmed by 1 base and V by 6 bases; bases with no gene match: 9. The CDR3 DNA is TGTGCCAGCAGGAACTTGGGGACAGCATCCTACGAGCAGTACTTC. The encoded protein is CASRNLGTASYEQYF.

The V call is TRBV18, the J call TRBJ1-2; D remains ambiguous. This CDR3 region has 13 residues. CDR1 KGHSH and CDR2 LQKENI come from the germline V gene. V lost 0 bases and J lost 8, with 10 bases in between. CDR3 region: CASSPPDGRGYTF. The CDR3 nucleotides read TGTGCCAGCTCACCACCGGATGGGAGGGGCTACACCTTC.

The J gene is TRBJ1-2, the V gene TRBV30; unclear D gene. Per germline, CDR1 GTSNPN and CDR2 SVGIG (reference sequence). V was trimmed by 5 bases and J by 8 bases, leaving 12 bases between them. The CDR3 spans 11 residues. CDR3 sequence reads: CAWEGGLGYTF. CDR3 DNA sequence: TGTGCCTGGGAGGGAGGGCTAGGCTACACCTTC.

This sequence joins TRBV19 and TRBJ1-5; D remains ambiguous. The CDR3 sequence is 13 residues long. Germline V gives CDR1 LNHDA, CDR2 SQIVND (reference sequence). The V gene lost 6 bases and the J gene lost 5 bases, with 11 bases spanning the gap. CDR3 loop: CASRVEGHQPQHF. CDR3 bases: TGTGCCAGTAGGGTAGAGGGTCATCAGCCCCAGCATTTT.

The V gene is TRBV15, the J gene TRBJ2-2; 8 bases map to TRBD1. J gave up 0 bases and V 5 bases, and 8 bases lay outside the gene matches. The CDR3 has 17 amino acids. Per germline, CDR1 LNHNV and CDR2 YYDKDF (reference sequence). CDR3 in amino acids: CATSGQRTGSNTGELFF. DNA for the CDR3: TGTGCCACCAGCGGACAGAGGACAGGGTCGAACACCGGGGAGCTGTTTTTT.

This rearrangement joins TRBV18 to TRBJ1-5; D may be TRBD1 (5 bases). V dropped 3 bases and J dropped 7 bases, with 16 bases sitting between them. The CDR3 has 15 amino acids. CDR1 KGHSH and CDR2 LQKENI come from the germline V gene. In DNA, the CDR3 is TGTGCCAGCTCACCGGGGCGGGGGACGTGGCAGCCCCAGCATTTT. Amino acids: CASSPGRGTWQPQHF. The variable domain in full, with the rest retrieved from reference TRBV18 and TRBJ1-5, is NAGVMQNPRHLVRRRGQEARLRCSPMKGHSHVYWYRQLPEEGLKFMVYLQKENIIDESGMPKERFSAEFPKEGPSILRIQQVVRGDSAAYFCASSPGRGTWQPQHFGDGTRLSIL.

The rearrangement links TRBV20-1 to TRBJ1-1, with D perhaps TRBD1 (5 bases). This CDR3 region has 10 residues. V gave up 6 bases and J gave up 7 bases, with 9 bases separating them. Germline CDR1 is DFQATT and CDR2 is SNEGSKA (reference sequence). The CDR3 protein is CSAKRGEAFF. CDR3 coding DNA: TGCAGTGCGAAAAGGGGTGAAGCTTTCTTT.

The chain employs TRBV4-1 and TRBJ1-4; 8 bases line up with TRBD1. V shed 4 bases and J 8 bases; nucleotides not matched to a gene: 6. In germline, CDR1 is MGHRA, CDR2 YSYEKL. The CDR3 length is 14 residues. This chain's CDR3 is CASSPGQGVEKLFF. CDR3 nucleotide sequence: TGCGCCAGCAGCCCCGGACAGGGCGTCGAAAAACTGTTTTTT.

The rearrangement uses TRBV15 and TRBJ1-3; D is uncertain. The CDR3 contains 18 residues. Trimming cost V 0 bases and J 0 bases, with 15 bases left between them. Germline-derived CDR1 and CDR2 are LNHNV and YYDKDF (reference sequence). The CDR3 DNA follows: TGTGCCACCAGCAGAGATTCAGGCATCATCTTCTCTGGAAACACCATATATTTT. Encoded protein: CATSRDSGIIFSGNTIYF.

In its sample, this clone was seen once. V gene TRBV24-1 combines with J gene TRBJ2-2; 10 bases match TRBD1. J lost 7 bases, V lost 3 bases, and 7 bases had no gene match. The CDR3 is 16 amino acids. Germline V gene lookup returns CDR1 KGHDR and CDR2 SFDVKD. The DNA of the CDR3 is TGTGCCACCAGTGATCCGACAGGGGGCCCTGGCGGGGAGCTGTTTTTT. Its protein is CATSDPTGGPGGELFF.

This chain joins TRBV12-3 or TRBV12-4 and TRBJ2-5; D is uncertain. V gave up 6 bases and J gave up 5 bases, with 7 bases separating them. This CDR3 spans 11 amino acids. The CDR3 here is CASRNIETQYF. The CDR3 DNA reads TGTGCCAGCAGGAACATCGAGACCCAGTACTTC.

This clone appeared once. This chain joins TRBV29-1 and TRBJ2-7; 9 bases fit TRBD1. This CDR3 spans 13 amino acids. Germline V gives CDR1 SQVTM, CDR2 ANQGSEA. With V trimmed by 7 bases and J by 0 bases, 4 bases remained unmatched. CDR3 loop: CSARDRDSYEQYF. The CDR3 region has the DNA TGCAGCGCCCGGGACAGGGACTCCTACGAGCAGTACTTC.